These 9 T cell receptor beta chains originate from one sample sequenced in a study of long-term antiretroviral therapy in people with HIV. With survey level as its setting, the immunoSEQ assay was v3.0. Assay used: immunoSEQ multiplex PCR; TCRdb lists only in-frame clones, some missing. The sample shows some 40,000 clones, about 95% of them seen only once. Sequencing used unsorted PBMCs, obtained roughly 9.5 years after starting antiretroviral therapy. The receptors derive from a man aged 25 to 40 with HIV.

The chain carries TRBV5-6 and TRBJ2-5; the match to TRBD1 covers 9 bases. The CDR3 extends over 14 amino acids. Germline CDR1 SGHDT, CDR2 YYEEEE. V gave up 2 bases and J gave up 6 bases; unmatched junction bases: 5. The CDR3 DNA sequence: TGTGCCAGCAGCTTTGAACAGGGGGCCAAGACCCAGTACTTC. Its translation is CASSFEQGAKTQYF.

The chain carries TRBV6-4 and TRBJ1-2; D gene uncertain. V shed 6 bases and J shed 6 bases, with 11 bases lying between them. The germline gives CDR1 MRHNA, CDR2 SNTAGT. The CDR3 loop spans 12 amino acids. CDR3 in amino acids: CASSLLSHGYTF. CDR3 in DNA: TGTGCCAGCAGCCTACTTTCGCATGGCTACACCTTC.

This chain links TRBV4-1 with TRBJ2-5, with 16 bases lining up with TRBD2. Per the germline V gene, CDR1 is MGHRA and CDR2 is YSYEKL. The ends lost 4 bases at V and 5 bases at J; junction bases unmatched: 7. The CDR3 is 17 amino acids. The CDR3 loop reads CASSRGTSGGEEETQYF. As DNA, the CDR3 is TGCGCCAGCAGCCGAGGGACTAGCGGGGGGGAAGAGGAGACCCAGTACTTC.

The chain carries TRBV7-9 and TRBJ1-2; D gene ambiguous. V was pared by 4 bases and J by 5 bases, with 8 bases between. CDR3 size: 12 residues. CDR1 and CDR2 from the germline V gene are SEHNR and FQNEAQ (reference sequence). The CDR3 nucleotides are TGTGCCAGCAGCTCGGATGTTTATGGCTACACCTTC. Residues: CASSSDVYGYTF.

V usage is TRBV7-2 and J usage is TRBJ1-1; D possibly corresponds to TRBD1 (5 bases). Trimming pared 5 bases from V and 1 base from J, leaving 14 bases between. The length of the CDR3 is 15 residues. Germline V gene sequence: CDR1 SGHTA, CDR2 FQGNSA. Written as DNA, the CDR3 is TGTGCCAGCAGCCGTGTAACAGGCTGGAACACTGAAGCTTTCTTT. Protein sequence: CASSRVTGWNTEAFF.

The chain recombines TRBV11-2 with TRBJ2-5; D is ambiguous. Trimming removed 0 bases at V and 5 bases at J, with 7 bases between. CDR1 is SGHAT, CDR2 FQNNGV, per germline. CDR3 size: 13 residues. Here the CDR3 reads CASSLESWETQYF. CDR3 coding DNA: TGTGCCAGCAGCTTAGAATCCTGGGAGACCCAGTACTTC.

The CDR3 DNA reads TGTGCCAGCAGCGTAGGCTCAGGACAGTTGCTTAATTCACCCCTCCACTTT. Protein product: CASSVGSGQLLNSPLHF. The chain joins TRBV9 to TRBJ1-6, with D maybe TRBD1 (6 bases). Between the trimmed V and J ends, which lost 0 bases and 6 bases, there was a span of 16 bases. Germline lookup yields CDR1 SGDLS and CDR2 YYNGEE. This CDR3 region has 17 residues.

The chain employs TRBV18 and TRBJ2-5; D uncertain. The CDR3 length is 16 residues. Germline V lookup: CDR1 KGHSH, CDR2 LQKENI. Trimming took 3 bases from V and 1 from J, leaving 15 bases between them. CDR3 residues: CASSPFSSAAQETQYF. CDR3 in DNA: TGTGCCAGCTCACCCTTCAGTTCCGCAGCCCAAGAGACCCAGTACTTC.

This chain uses TRBV5-1 with TRBJ2-5; D not certain. Trimming took off 1 base at V and 2 bases at J, with 9 bases between the two ends. The CDR3 covers 14 residues. The V gene's germline CDR1 is SGHRS and CDR2 YFSETQ. This chain's CDR3 is CASSLRASQETQYF. The CDR3 bases are TGCGCCAGCAGCTTGAGGGCCTCTCAAGAGACCCAGTACTTC. The whole variable domain, filled in from reference TRBV5-1 and TRBJ2-5, reads KAGVTQTPRYLIKTRGQQVTLSCSPISGHRSVSWYQQTPGQGLQFLFEYFSETQRNKGNFPGRFSGRQFSNSRSEMNVSTLELGDSALYLCASSLRASQETQYFGPGTRLLVL.